This T cell receptor beta chain derives from a study of cytomegalovirus exposure and HLA in healthy donors. Germline V gene lookup returns CDR1 MDHEN and CDR2 SYDVKM. Between the trimmed V and J ends, which lost 2 bases and 4 bases, there was a span of 14 bases. There are 15 residues in the CDR3. The primer mix had 60 Vbeta and 13 Jbeta primers. As processed by the authors: It was a later analysis that counted roughly 80 million unique TCR beta chains, of which some 9.9 million were shared. The repertoire was sequenced with immunoSEQ multiplex PCR; TCRdb's copy has only in-frame clones and lacks some. The DNA gave D and trimming, while V, J and clone size come from that table. The sample yields 180,000 or so clones, roughly four fifths seen once. This clone has a handful of counts. Its antigen is unknown. Findings and caveats of the study: Some V segments (TRBV6-2 and TRBV6-3 among them) were excluded as indistinguishable. Most TCR beta V segments were productive about 90% or about 30% of the time in an earlier analysis.

This receptor was obtained from a woman in her forties or fifties in good health and CMV-seropositive. Sequencing was performed on PBMCs. V gene TRBV28 combines with J gene TRBJ1-1; unclear D gene. The CDR3 nucleotides read TGTGCCAGCAGTTTACAGCCAACTCAGGCCACTGAAGCTTTCTTT. This translates into CASSLQPTQATEAFF.